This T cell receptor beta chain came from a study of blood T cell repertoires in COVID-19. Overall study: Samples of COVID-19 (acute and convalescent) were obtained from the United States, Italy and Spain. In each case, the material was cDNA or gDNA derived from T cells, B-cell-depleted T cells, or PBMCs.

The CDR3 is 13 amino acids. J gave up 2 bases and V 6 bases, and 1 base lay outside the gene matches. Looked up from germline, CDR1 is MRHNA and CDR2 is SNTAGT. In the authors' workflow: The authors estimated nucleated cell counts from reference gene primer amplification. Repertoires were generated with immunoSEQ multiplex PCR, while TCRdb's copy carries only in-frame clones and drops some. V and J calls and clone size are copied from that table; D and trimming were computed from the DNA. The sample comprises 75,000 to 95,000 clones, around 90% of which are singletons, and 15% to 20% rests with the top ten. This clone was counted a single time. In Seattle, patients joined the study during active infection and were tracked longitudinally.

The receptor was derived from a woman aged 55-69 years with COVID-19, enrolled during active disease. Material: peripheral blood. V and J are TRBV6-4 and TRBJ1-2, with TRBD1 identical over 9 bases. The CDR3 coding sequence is TGTGCCAGCAGAGGGACAGGGAACTATGGCTACACCTTC. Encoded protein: CASRGTGNYGYTF.